This T cell receptor beta chain was retrieved from a study of T cell responses to AZD1222 COVID-19 vaccine. Study-level findings and limits: Researchers report vaccine-associated CD4 TCRs spanning spike, with dominance at 160-218 and 743-854. At baseline, just five to seven AZD1222 recipients tested seropositive. There were repertoire samples only from the period after the peak T cell response. Two doses of AZD1222 preceded a rise in Spike-specific TCR breadth and depth.

About this clone itself: No antigen is known for it.

Data came from immunoSEQ multiplex PCR; TCRdb stores just in-frame clones and leaves some out. Among 50,000 to 65,000 clones listed, just over 90% were seen once. The CDR3 is made up of 14 amino acids. Trimming cost V 4 bases and J 4 bases, with 12 bases left between them. Germline CDR1 LGHDT, CDR2 YNNKEL (reference sequence). The material sequenced was peripheral blood, taken 28 days after the second dose of the MenACWY control vaccine. This sequence was found in an adult who received the MenACWY meningococcal vaccine as a control. The genes are TRBV3-1 (or the pseudogene TRBV3-2) and TRBJ2-3, with D maybe TRBD2 (6 bases). The CDR3, as DNA: TGTGCCAGCAGCCCCGGGACTCTCCCAGATACGCAGTATTTT. Translated: CASSPGTLPDTQYF.